This T cell receptor beta chain was observed in a study of T cell changes during pregnancy in multiple sclerosis. Assay: immunoSEQ multiplex PCR; the TCRdb copy retains only in-frame clones and omits some. The sample has 65,000 to 95,000 clones; around 93% are singletons. Germline V gene sequence: CDR1 MGHDK, CDR2 SYGVNS. This CDR3 is 12 amino acids long. Trimming left V 4 bases short and J 6 bases short, with 9 bases between. The chain recombines TRBV25-1 with TRBJ1-2; tentatively, D is TRBD1 (6 bases). The specimen comprised peripheral blood, sampled after pregnancy. This sequence was found in a female donor in good health, enrolled as a control in a pregnancy study. The CDR3 loop is CASSGDTHGYTF. CDR3 sequence (DNA): TGTGCCAGCAGTGGGGACACCCATGGCTACACCTTC.